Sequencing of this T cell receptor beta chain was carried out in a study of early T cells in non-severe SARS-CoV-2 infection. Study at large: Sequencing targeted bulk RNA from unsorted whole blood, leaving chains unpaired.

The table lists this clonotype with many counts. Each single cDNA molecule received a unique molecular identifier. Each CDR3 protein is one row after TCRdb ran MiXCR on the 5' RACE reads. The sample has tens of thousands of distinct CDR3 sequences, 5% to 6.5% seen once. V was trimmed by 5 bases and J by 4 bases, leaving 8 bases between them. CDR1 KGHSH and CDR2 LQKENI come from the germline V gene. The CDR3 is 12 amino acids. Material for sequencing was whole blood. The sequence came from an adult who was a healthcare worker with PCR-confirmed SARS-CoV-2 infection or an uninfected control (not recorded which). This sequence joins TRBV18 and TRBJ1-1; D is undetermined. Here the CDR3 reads CASSGLGTEAFF. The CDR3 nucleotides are TGTGCCAGCTCAGGGTTGGGCACTGAAGCTTTCTTT.